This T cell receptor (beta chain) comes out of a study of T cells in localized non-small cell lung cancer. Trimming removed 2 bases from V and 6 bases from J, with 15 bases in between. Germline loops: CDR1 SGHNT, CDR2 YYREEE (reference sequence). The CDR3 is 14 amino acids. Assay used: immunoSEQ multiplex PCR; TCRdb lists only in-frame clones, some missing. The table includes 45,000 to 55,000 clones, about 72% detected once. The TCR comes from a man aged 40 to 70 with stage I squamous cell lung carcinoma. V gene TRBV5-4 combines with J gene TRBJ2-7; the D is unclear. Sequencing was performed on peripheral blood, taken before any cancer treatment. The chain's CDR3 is CASSFQARLSEQYF. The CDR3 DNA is TGTGCCAGCAGCTTCCAGGCCAGACTGTCCGAGCAGTACTTC.